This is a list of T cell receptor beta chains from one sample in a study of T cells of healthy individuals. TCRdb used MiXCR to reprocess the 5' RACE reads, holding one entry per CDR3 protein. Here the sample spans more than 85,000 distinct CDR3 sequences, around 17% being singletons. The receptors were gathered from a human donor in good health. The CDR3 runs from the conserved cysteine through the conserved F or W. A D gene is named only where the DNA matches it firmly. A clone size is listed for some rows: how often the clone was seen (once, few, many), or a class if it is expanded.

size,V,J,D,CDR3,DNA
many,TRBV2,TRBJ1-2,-,CASSEGRTANYGYTF,TGTGCCAGCAGTGAGGGTCGGACAGCGAATTATGGCTACACCTTC
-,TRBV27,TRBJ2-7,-,CASSLKGSNEQYF,TGTGCCAGCAGTTTAAAAGGAAGCAACGAGCAGTACTTC
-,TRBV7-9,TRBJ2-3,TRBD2,CASRLAGGRSTDTQYF,TGTGCCAGCCGACTAGCGGGAGGGCGGAGCACAGATACGCAGTATTTT
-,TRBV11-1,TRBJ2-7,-,CASSHLGQNYEQYF,TGTGCCAGCAGCCATCTGGGACAAAACTACGAGCAGTACTTC
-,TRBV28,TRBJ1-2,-,CASTLQVNYGYTF,TGTGCCAGCACCCTACAGGTTAACTATGGCTACACCTTC
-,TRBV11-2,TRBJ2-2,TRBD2,CASSLVRGGRPGELFF,TGTGCCAGCAGCTTAGTGCGGGGGGGGCGCCCCGGGGAGCTGTTTTTT
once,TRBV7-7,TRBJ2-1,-,CASSLVQGGGNEQFF,TGTGCTAGCAGCTTAGTCCAGGGAGGTGGGAATGAGCAGTTCTTC
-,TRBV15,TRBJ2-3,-,CATSRQGGSTDTQYF,TGTGCCACCAGCAGACAGGGGGGGAGCACAGATACGCAGTATTTT
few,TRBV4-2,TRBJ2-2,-,CASSQQYNTGELFF,TGTGCCAGCAGCCAACAGTATAACACCGGGGAGCTGTTTTTT
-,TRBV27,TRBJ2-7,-,CASSLSGTREQYF,TGTGCCAGCAGTTTATCGGGGACACGCGAGCAGTACTTC
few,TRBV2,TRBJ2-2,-,CASREVREWGELFF,TGTGCCAGCAGGGAGGTCAGGGAGTGGGGGGAGCTGTTTTTT
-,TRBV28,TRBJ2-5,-,CAIATTAKETQYF,TGTGCCATCGCCACGACAGCGAAAGAGACCCAGTACTTC
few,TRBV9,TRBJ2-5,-,CASSVGDLLQETQYF,TGTGCCAGCAGCGTAGGGGATCTGCTTCAAGAGACCCAGTACTTC
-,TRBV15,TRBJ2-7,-,CATSRDSSGEQYF,TGTGCCACCAGCAGAGATTCCTCCGGCGAGCAGTACTTC
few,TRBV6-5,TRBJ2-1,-,CASSWKGNPYNEQFF,TGTGCCAGCAGTTGGAAGGGGAACCCCTACAATGAGCAGTTCTTC
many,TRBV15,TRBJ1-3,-,CATSSRPTSGNTIYF,TGTGCCACCAGCAGTAGGCCTACCTCTGGAAACACCATATATTTT
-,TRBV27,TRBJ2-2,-,CASSFVGATGELFF,TGTGCCAGCAGCTTCGTGGGGGCAACCGGGGAGCTGTTTTTT
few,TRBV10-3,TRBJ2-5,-,CAIRPQGLEETQYF,TGTGCCATCAGGCCTCAGGGGTTAGAAGAGACCCAGTACTTC
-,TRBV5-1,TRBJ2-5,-,CASSLAFYQETQYF,TGCGCCAGCAGCTTGGCCTTTTACCAAGAGACCCAGTACTTC
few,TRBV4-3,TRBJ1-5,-,CASSQEMRFQPQHF,TGCGCCAGCAGCCAAGAGATGAGGTTTCAGCCCCAGCATTTT
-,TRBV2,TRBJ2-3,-,CASRRVVRGDTQYF,TGTGCCAGCAGACGAGTTGTAAGGGGGGATACGCAGTATTTT